This TCR beta chain was observed in a study of blood T cell repertoires in COVID-19 (dated by TCRdb to the early 2020s). Concerning the study at large: The collaborator samples originated in the United States, Italy and Spain and spanned the acute and convalescent phases of COVID-19. The material from the prospective study consisted of cDNA or gDNA derived from T cells, B-cell-depleted T cells, or PBMCs. The dataset comprised deeply sampled blood TCRbeta repertoires from subjects exposed to, actively infected with, or recovered from COVID-19. A freely available public database, intended as a resource for researchers studying the immune response to SARS-CoV-2, is where the repertoires were released. The samples were drawn from the first 160 participants of the ongoing ImmuneRACE study and from under 1,500 subjects provided by 6 global collaborators. The sample metadata nearly always contained a de-identified subject ID, COVID-19 status, age in years and sex. Where available, HLA class I and class II types were taken from metadata supplied by the sample provider and were not determined by assay-based typing. Paper-wide results and their limitations: How much clinical and demographic metadata was included differed by source and by participant, and the metadata was provided uncurated.

TCRbeta CDR3 regions were amplified from genomic DNA by means of the immunoSEQ Assay, a bias-controlled multiplex PCR. Concerning the study's data processing: Within the assay, amplification of reference gene primers was used to estimate how many nucleated cells each sample contained. To quantify the absolute abundance of each unique TCRbeta CDR3 rearrangement, sequence reads were collapsed and filtered. For each sample, productive Simpson clonality was calculated by taking the square root of Simpson's diversity index across productive rearrangements. TCRdb carries this immuneACCESS record with in-frame sequences only. Its versions omit some clonotypes, under half of them owing to an unresolved V gene in the studies checked, with the rest unexplained. V and J calls and clone size are as listed in that table; D and trimming were resolved from the DNA. The sample table holds under 200,000 clones, of which about 85% were seen once. The top ten clonotypes cover about 5% of the sample.

Each collaborating institution followed its own protocols to collect whole blood in K2EDTA tubes. Collaborator samples were shipped for TCRbeta analysis as frozen whole blood, isolated PBMCs, or DNA extracted from either sample type. On this clone itself: The antigen it recognizes is unknown. No much larger clone exists at a distance of one base, and base qualities are not known.

V trim: 0 bases; J trim: 8 bases; unmatched bases: 1. Sequences SGHNT (CDR1) and YENEEA (CDR2) are obtained from the germline V gene. The CDR3 measures 16 amino acids from cysteine to phenylalanine. The kept DNA is CDR3 alone, 48 bases in frame from the first base. The V gene is TRBV11-3 and the J gene is TRBJ2-1; TRBD2 aligns with 16 central bases. What was sequenced was peripheral blood. The receptor's source is an elderly woman with acute or convalescent COVID-19. The nucleotide sequence reads TGTGCCAGCAGCTTAGAAGGGACTAGCGGGAGGGATGAGCAGTTCTTC. Translated, this is CASSLEGTSGRDEQFF.